Below are 20 T cell receptor beta chains sequenced from a single sample in a study of cytomegalovirus exposure and HLA in healthy donors. Primers included in the PCR were 60 Vbeta and 13 Jbeta primers. This table comes from immunoSEQ multiplex PCR, and its TCRdb copy is limited to in-frame clones, with some not included. The repertoire holds about 160,000 clones, with approximately 80% as singletons. Sequences were obtained from PBMCs. These receptors were collected from a male donor in good health and CMV-seropositive.

CDR3 nucleotides: TGTGCCAGCAGCTTAGCGCATAGCGGGAGAAACGAGCAGTACTTC. Its protein product is CASSLAHSGRNEQYF. The rearrangement links TRBV7-2 to TRBJ2-7; 9 nucleotides line up with TRBD2. V shed 0 bases and J 5 bases; nucleotides not matched to a gene: 5. The germline CDR1 and CDR2 sequences are SGHTA and FQGNSA. The CDR3 consists of 15 residues.

The V gene is TRBV4-3, the J gene TRBJ2-7; possible D gene TRBD2, 6 bases. CDR3 length: 14 residues. Looked up from germline, CDR1 is LGHNA and CDR2 is YSLEER. The V gene lost 0 bases and the J gene lost 3 bases, with 9 bases spanning the gap. DNA for the CDR3: TGCGCCAGCAGCCAAGACGGGAGCCTCTACGAGCAGTACTTC. It is translated as CASSQDGSLYEQYF.

The genes are TRBV5-1 and TRBJ2-7; D is uncertain. This CDR3 is 15 amino acids long. CDR1 and CDR2 from the germline V gene are SGHRS and YFSETQ. Trimming stripped 2 bases from V and 1 base from J, with 13 bases between. The CDR3 nucleotides are TGCGCCAGCAGCTTCGGGTCGAGCCTTTCCTACGAGCAGTACTTC. This gives the protein CASSFGSSLSYEQYF.

The chain joins TRBV11-2 to TRBJ1-2; a weak D match, TRBD1 (5 bases). CDR3 length: 11 amino acids. From germline, CDR1 is SGHAT and CDR2 FQNNGV. V dropped 7 bases and J dropped 6 bases, with 9 bases sitting between them. Here the CDR3 reads CASTSGNGYTF. Written as DNA, the CDR3 is TGTGCCAGCACCTCAGGGAATGGCTACACCTTC.

V and J are TRBV5-1 and TRBJ2-7, with D perhaps TRBD2 (6 bases). Germline-derived CDR1 and CDR2 are SGHRS and YFSETQ. The CDR3 length is 14 residues. The ends were cut back, 5 bases at V and 2 bases at J, with 14 bases in the middle. CDR3 sequence reads: CASRELLAAYEQYF. The CDR3, as DNA: TGCGCCAGCAGGGAACTACTAGCAGCCTACGAGCAGTACTTC.

Regarding this clone: Sequence at one end of the junction differs from germline and may be a read error. This CDR3 reads CASSEADSGNF. The DNA for the CDR3 is TGTGCCAGCAGTGAAGCGGATAGCGGTAACTTC. This chain uses TRBV6-1 with TRBJ2-5, with D maybe TRBD2 (6 bases). The germline V gene has CDR1 MNHNS and CDR2 SASEGT. This CDR3 is 11 amino acids long.

The CDR3 protein is CASSNLLSGTPSGANVLTF. CDR3 DNA: TGTGCCAGCAGCAACCTACTGAGCGGGACCCCCTCTGGGGCCAACGTCCTGACTTTC. V gene TRBV5-6 combines with J gene TRBJ2-6; 7 bases line up with TRBD2. The junction had 13 bases not matched to a gene; V was cut back by 4 bases and J by 0 bases. Germline V gene data show CDR1 as SGHDT and CDR2 as YYEEEE. This CDR3 spans 19 amino acids.

J is TRBJ1-2 and V is TRBV19; 7 bases fit TRBD1. The CDR3 runs to 13 residues. In germline, CDR1 is LNHDA, CDR2 SQIVND (reference sequence). Trimming removed 5 bases from V and 4 bases from J; junction bases left unmatched: 4. The CDR3 region has the DNA TGTGCCAGTAGTGTCGACAGGGCCTATGGCTACACCTTC. Protein sequence: CASSVDRAYGYTF.

The genes are TRBV11-3 and TRBJ2-5; TRBD2 matches at 8 bases. V gave up 3 bases and J gave up 5 bases; unmatched junction bases: 11. The length of the CDR3 is 16 residues. Per germline, CDR1 SGHNT and CDR2 YENEEA. CDR3 DNA sequence: TGTGCCAGCAGCTTGGGGGGGACTAGTCAAGGGGAGACCCAGTACTTC. It yields the protein CASSLGGTSQGETQYF.

The J gene is TRBJ2-5, the V gene TRBV18; 13 bases fit TRBD2. The CDR3 is 16 residues long. The ends lost 3 bases at V and 11 bases at J; junction bases unmatched: 12. Germline CDR1 reads KGHSH; CDR2 reads LQKENI. The CDR3 sequence is CASSPMGLAGTWEQYF. The CDR3 DNA follows: TGTGCCAGCTCACCCATGGGACTAGCGGGAACTTGGGAGCAGTACTTC.

This clone turned up a few times. The chain joins TRBV12-2 to TRBJ1-5; the D segment call TRBD1 is taken from the table without a DNA check. TRBV12-2 is a documented pseudogene. The CDR3 has 17 residues. CDR3 sequence reads: CASRLGAGGRSNQPQHF. As DNA, the CDR3 is TGTGCAAGTCGCTTAGGGGCTGGGGGCAGGAGCAATCAGCCCCAGCATTTT.

V usage is TRBV2 and J usage is TRBJ1-2; TRBD1 might be the D (6 bases). In germline, CDR1 is SNHLY, CDR2 FYNNEI. Trimming left V 3 bases short and J 4 bases short, with 15 bases between. The CDR3 is made up of 15 amino acids. DNA of the CDR3: TGTGCCAGCAGTGAGATGACAGGATCCGGCTATGGCTACACCTTC. It yields the protein CASSEMTGSGYGYTF.

The V call is TRBV7-8, the J call TRBJ1-3; tentatively, D is TRBD1 (5 bases). The length of the CDR3 is 16 residues. Germline CDR1 is SGHVS and CDR2 is FQNEAQ. V was cut by 3 bases and J by 6 bases, with 18 bases left in between. The CDR3 nucleotides are TGTGCCAGCAGCTTTCCTTTTGTAGGGGATCCAAACACCATATATTTT. It is translated as CASSFPFVGDPNTIYF.

This sequence joins TRBV10-3 and TRBJ2-7, with 12 bases that match TRBD2. V lost 6 bases and J lost 4; bases outside the gene matches: 10. The germline CDR1 and CDR2 sequences are ENHRY and SYGVKD. The CDR3 length is 16 residues. CDR3 sequence reads: CAIRLSPTSGSYEQYF. CDR3 DNA: TGTGCCATCAGACTTAGCCCGACTAGCGGGAGTTACGAGCAGTACTTC.

The rearrangement links TRBV7-9 to TRBJ2-7; 10 bases are a match to TRBD1. The CDR3 extends over 16 amino acids. With V trimmed by 2 bases and J by 4 bases, 8 bases remained unmatched. Germline V gives CDR1 SEHNR, CDR2 FQNEAQ (reference sequence). The CDR3 loop is CASSLTPGTGVYEQYF. As DNA, the CDR3 is TGTGCCAGCAGCTTAACCCCCGGGACAGGGGTATACGAGCAGTACTTC.

The genes are TRBV19 and TRBJ1-1; tentatively, D is TRBD1 (5 bases). The ends were cut back, 6 bases at V and 6 bases at J, with 14 bases in the middle. This CDR3 is built from 13 residues. The germline CDR1 and CDR2 sequences are LNHDA and SQIVND (reference sequence). The CDR3 DNA is TGTGCCAGTAGCCCGGAAGGGGCGGCTGAAGCTTTCTTT. Translation gives CASSPEGAAEAFF.

Only a few counts were recorded for this clone. V usage is TRBV6-4 and J usage is TRBJ1-6, with D possibly TRBD1 on 5 matching bases. The CDR3 consists of 15 residues. With 6 bases removed from V and 13 bases from J, the gap between germline ends came to 22 bases. Looked up from germline, CDR1 is MRHNA and CDR2 is SNTAGT. CDR3 protein: CASRLDSPGSLPLHF. In DNA form, the CDR3 reads TGTGCCAGCAGGCTAGACAGTCCCGGGAGCCTCCCCCTCCACTTT.

This sequence joins TRBV27 and TRBJ2-1; 8 bases agree with TRBD2. V dropped 0 bases and J dropped 4; count of bases not matched to a gene: 5. Germline CDR1 and CDR2: MNHEY and SMNVEV (reference sequence). The CDR3 sequence is 16 residues long. This CDR3 is CASSLSKRETYNEQFF. CDR3 in DNA: TGTGCCAGCAGTTTATCGAAGCGGGAGACTTACAATGAGCAGTTCTTC.

This rearrangement joins TRBV30 to TRBJ2-5, with 8 bases matching TRBD2. The CDR3 has 14 amino acids. The germline V gene encodes CDR1 GTSNPN and CDR2 SVGIG (reference sequence). Trimming removed 3 bases from V and 7 bases from J; junction bases left unmatched: 10. The CDR3 DNA sequence: TGTGCCTGGAGAAGTAGCGGGACGGTCGTGACCCAGTACTTC. Translation: CAWRSSGTVVTQYF.

This chain links TRBV10-3 with TRBJ2-3; TRBD2 matches at 9 bases. The V gene end was trimmed by 10 bases and the J gene end by 0 bases; junction bases not matched to a gene: 5. There are 14 residues in the CDR3. Per the germline V gene, CDR1 is ENHRY and CDR2 is SYGVKD. The CDR3 DNA reads as TGTGCCAACTCCGGGACTAGCAGCACAGATACGCAGTATTTT. It codes for CANSGTSSTDTQYF.